This T cell receptor beta chain came from a study of blood T cell repertoires in COVID-19. Across the study: Acute-phase and convalescent COVID-19 samples originated in the United States, Italy and Spain. From T cells, B-cell-depleted T cells, or PBMCs came the material, which was cDNA or gDNA.

Per the study methods: Reference gene primer amplification in the assay estimated nucleated cell counts. Assay used: immunoSEQ multiplex PCR; TCRdb lists only in-frame clones, some missing. V and J calls plus clone size are reproduced from that table; the DNA served to infer D and trimming. The sample shows a few hundred thousand clones, 75% to 90% of them seen only once. Germline V CDR1 and CDR2: MNHEY, SVGAGI. This CDR3 region has 13 residues. Trimming cost V 7 bases and J 6 bases; bases outside gene matches: 6. Sequencing input: peripheral blood. V and J are TRBV6-5 and TRBJ1-3, with 7 bases identical to TRBD1. This TCR was sampled from a woman younger than 35 with acute or convalescent COVID-19. The CDR3 here is CASKADRVNTIYF. CDR3 bases: TGTGCCAGCAAAGCCGACAGGGTAAACACCATATATTTT.